One sample yielded the 20 T cell receptor beta chains listed below, sequenced in a study of chemoradiotherapy in HPV16-positive cancers. The protocol was immunoSEQ multiplex PCR, while the TCRdb copy is restricted to in-frame clones and leaves out a portion. Here the sample spans 12,000 or so clones, about 60% being singletons. Collection took place from a patient who underwent chemoradiotherapy. The source of these receptors is a human donor with HPV-associated anogenital cancer.

This rearrangement joins TRBV6-4 to TRBJ1-1; D gene uncertain. CDR1 MRHNA and CDR2 SNTAGT come from the germline V gene. Trimming stripped 6 bases from V and 0 bases from J, with 11 bases between. The CDR3 extends over 14 amino acids. The DNA for the CDR3 is TGTGCCAGCAGGAGGACGGAACTGAACACTGAAGCTTTCTTT. It is translated as CASRRTELNTEAFF.

The chain has TRBV30 and TRBJ1-2; perhaps TRBD1 as D (5 bases). Trimming took off 4 bases at V and 5 bases at J, with 17 bases between the two ends. CDR1 and CDR2 (germline): GTSNPN, SVGIG (reference sequence). CDR3 size: 14 residues. CDR3 in DNA: TGTGCCTGGACCCCAATTGGGGGGGATTATGGCTACACCTTC. It translates to CAWTPIGGDYGYTF. The full variable domain, its missing parts supplied by reference TRBV30 and TRBJ1-2, is SQTIHQWPATLVQPVGSPLSLECTVEGTSNPNLYWYRQAAGRGLQLLFYSVGIGQISSEVPQNLSASRPQDRQFILSSKKLLLSDSGFYLCAWTPIGGDYGYTFGSGTRLTVV.

This chain links TRBV6-6 with TRBJ1-5, with TRBD1 as a possible D gene (5 bases). Germline CDR1 and CDR2: MNHNY and SVGAGI (reference sequence). There are 12 residues in the CDR3. The V end was cut by 6 bases, the J end by 5 bases, with 8 bases between. CDR3 residues: CASRGPDQPQHF. DNA of the CDR3: TGTGCCAGCAGGGGACCAGATCAGCCCCAGCATTTT.

The chain combines TRBV2 with TRBJ2-6; D is unresolved. The CDR3 has 16 amino acids. V was trimmed by 6 bases and J by 1 base, leaving 13 bases between them. The germline V gene encodes CDR1 SNHLY and CDR2 FYNNEI. CDR3 bases: TGTGCCAGCAGGCCCCTTAAAGGGTCTGGGGCCAACGTCCTGACTTTC. Residues: CASRPLKGSGANVLTF.

The CDR3 loop reads CASSVDGGSYEQYF. For the CDR3, the DNA is TGTGCCAGCAGCGTAGATGGGGGCTCCTACGAGCAGTACTTC. The chain employs TRBV9 and TRBJ2-7, with D perhaps being TRBD1 or TRBD2 (5 bases each). The V gene lost 0 bases and the J gene lost 0 bases, with 7 bases spanning the gap. The CDR3 contains 14 residues. From germline, CDR1 is SGDLS and CDR2 YYNGEE.

This clone was seen just once. V is TRBV9 and J is TRBJ2-5; TRBD2 agrees at 7 bases. The V segment lost 2 bases and the J segment 5 bases; nucleotides outside the gene matches: 9. The CDR3 is 15 amino acids. Germline V lookup: CDR1 SGDLS, CDR2 YYNGEE. Here the CDR3 DNA reads TGTGCCAGCAGCGTTTGGGGGGGGGAACGGGAGACCCAGTACTTC. Protein sequence: CASSVWGGERETQYF. Using reference TRBV9 and TRBJ2-5 for the parts outside the CDR3, the full variable domain is DSGVTQTPKHLITATGQRVTLRCSPRSGDLSVYWYQQSLDQGLQFLIQYYNGEERAKGNILERFSAQQFPDLHSELNLSSLELGDSALYFCASSVWGGERETQYFGPGTRLLVL.

This clone was seen a few times. V gene TRBV10-3 combines with J gene TRBJ2-2, with no clear D. The germline gives CDR1 ENHRY, CDR2 SYGVKD. This CDR3 is 13 amino acids long. Trimming removed 5 bases at V and 2 bases at J, with 6 bases between. CDR3 sequence: CAISLDNTGELFF. CDR3 DNA: TGTGCCATCAGTTTGGATAACACCGGGGAGCTGTTTTTT.

The chain uses TRBV11-1 and TRBJ2-5, with D uncertain. The length of the CDR3 is 14 residues. Trimming took 7 bases from V and 7 from J, leaving 19 bases between them. From germline, CDR1 is SGHAT and CDR2 FQDESV (reference sequence). The chain's CDR3 is CASTLDRPPGTQYF. The CDR3 coding sequence is TGTGCCAGCACCCTAGACCGTCCACCAGGGACCCAGTACTTC.

V usage is TRBV25-1 and J usage is TRBJ1-2; D call uncertain. V was pared by 2 bases and J by 5 bases, with 6 bases between. CDR1 and CDR2 (germline): MGHDK, SYGVNS. This CDR3 region has 12 residues. The CDR3 reads CASSERQYGYTF. CDR3 nucleotide sequence: TGTGCCAGCAGTGAAAGGCAATATGGCTACACCTTC.

The chain uses TRBV7-3 and TRBJ2-2; the match to TRBD1 covers 7 bases. The V segment lost 6 bases and the J segment 1 base; nucleotides outside the gene matches: 2. The CDR3 is made up of 14 amino acids. The germline gives CDR1 SGHTA, CDR2 FQGTGA. The CDR3: CASRRQGNTGELFF. CDR3 DNA: TGTGCCAGCAGACGACAGGGGAACACCGGGGAGCTGTTTTTT.

The chain recombines TRBV28 with TRBJ2-3; weak D call: TRBD2 (6 bases). V lost 5 bases and J lost 5, with 17 bases in between. Germline values: CDR1 MDHEN, CDR2 SYDVKM. This CDR3 region has 15 residues. CDR3 nucleotides: TGTGCCAGCAGTCCTCAACTAGCCTCGGGAGATACGCAGTATTTT. Protein: CASSPQLASGDTQYF.

This rearrangement joins TRBV7-8 to TRBJ2-2, with 14 bases matching TRBD2. This CDR3 is built from 16 residues. Germline-derived CDR1 and CDR2 are SGHVS and FQNEAQ. The junction had 3 bases not matched to a gene; V was cut back by 4 bases and J by 5 bases. CDR3 coding DNA: TGTGCCAGCAGCTCCGGACTAGCGGGGGGTACCGGGGAGCTGTTTTTT. It encodes CASSSGLAGGTGELFF. Using reference TRBV7-8 and TRBJ2-2 for the parts outside the CDR3, the full variable domain is GAGVSQSPRYKVAKRGQDVALRCDPISGHVSLFWYQQALGQGPEFLTYFQNEAQLDKSGLPSDRFFAERPEGSVSTLKIQRTQQEDSAVYLCASSSGLAGGTGELFFGEGSRLTVL.

The chain employs TRBV13 and TRBJ1-4; D is unresolved. Deletions cut 1 base from V and 6 bases from J, with 12 bases between. Germline lookup yields CDR1 PRHDT and CDR2 FYEKMQ (reference sequence). This CDR3 is 15 amino acids long. CDR3 nucleotide sequence: TGTGCCAGCAGCTTAGTGGGGTCCGGGGATGAAAAACTGTTTTTT. Translating gives CASSLVGSGDEKLFF.

The chain has TRBV21-1 and TRBJ2-7; no check of the table's D call, TRBD1, against the DNA was made. TRBV21-1 is annotated as a pseudogene. This CDR3 region has 16 residues. The CDR3 reads CASSKPPGQGAGEQYF. DNA for the CDR3: TGTGCCAGCAGCAAACCACCGGGACAGGGAGCCGGGGAGCAGTACTTC.

This clone has just a few counts. The chain links TRBV2 to TRBJ2-5; 7 positions agree with TRBD1. The germline V gene has CDR1 SNHLY and CDR2 FYNNEI. The CDR3 contains 15 residues. Losses at the gene ends were 4 bases for V and 5 bases for J; bases not matched to a gene: 10. The CDR3 loop reads CASSGETGPWETQYF. CDR3 bases: TGTGCCAGCAGTGGAGAGACAGGGCCCTGGGAGACCCAGTACTTC. Together with reference TRBV2 and TRBJ2-5, the CDR3 gives the full variable domain: EPEVTQTPSHQVTQMGQEVILRCVPISNHLYFYWYRQILGQKVEFLVSFYNNEISEKSEIFDDQFSVERPDGSNFTLKIRSTKLEDSAMYFCASSGETGPWETQYFGPGTRLLVL.

The chain couples TRBV5-4 to TRBJ2-1, with 9 bases lining up with TRBD2. The germline V gene has CDR1 SGHNT and CDR2 YYREEE (reference sequence). The trim removed 4 bases at V and 6 bases at J, leaving 11 bases unmatched. CDR3 length equals 16 residues. CDR3 loop: CASSPSGRGGFNEQFF. CDR3 in DNA: TGTGCCAGCAGCCCATCCGGGCGGGGGGGCTTCAATGAGCAGTTCTTC.

The V call is TRBV7-8, the J call TRBJ2-7; 14 nucleotides match TRBD2. Germline-derived CDR1 and CDR2 are SGHVS and FQNEAQ. The CDR3 sequence is 17 residues long. V shed 5 bases and J 0 bases; nucleotides not matched to a gene: 6. CDR3 protein: CASSPGLAGESSYEQYF. The CDR3 DNA is TGTGCCAGCAGCCCGGGACTAGCGGGGGAGAGCTCCTACGAGCAGTACTTC.

This clone has only a few counts. This chain connects TRBV18 to TRBJ2-1, with 10 bases fitting TRBD2. The CDR3 has 16 residues. The ends lost 3 bases at V and 5 bases at J; junction bases unmatched: 7. Germline CDR1 KGHSH, CDR2 LQKENI. The CDR3 is CASSPIAGGADNEQFF. The CDR3 DNA follows: TGTGCCAGCTCACCCATAGCGGGGGGTGCTGACAATGAGCAGTTCTTC.

The rearrangement joins TRBV6-5 to TRBJ1-3; D gene unclear. Germline V gives CDR1 MNHEY, CDR2 SVGAGI. The ends were cut back, 6 bases at V and 4 bases at J, with 16 bases in the middle. The CDR3 has 15 residues. The CDR3 nucleotides read TGTGCCAGCAGCCGACTATTCTCATCAGGAAACACCATATATTTT. Translation: CASSRLFSSGNTIYF.

This clone was counted between two and nine times. The rearrangement joins TRBV6-4 to TRBJ2-5, with TRBD2 identical over 9 bases. Germline assignment: CDR1 MRHNA and CDR2 SNTAGT. CDR3 size: 14 residues. With 5 bases clipped from V and 3 bases from J, the junction kept 4 bases outside the gene matches. For the CDR3, the DNA is TGTGCCAGCAGTTACCCTAGCGGGGAAGAGACCCAGTACTTC. Translation: CASSYPSGEETQYF.